The 24 T cell receptor beta chains below all came from one sample that was sequenced in a study of spatial heterogeneity in lung cancer. A single record per CDR3 protein comes from TCRdb applying MiXCR to the 5' RACE reads. In the table there are about 90,000 distinct CDR3 sequences, approximately 8.9% of which are singletons. Time point noted: sample taken at primary tumor resection. Without sorting, whole RNA was sequenced from tumor, nontumor lung or frozen PBMC. The sample was PBMCs, taken at surgery. The receptors were sampled from a male donor with early-stage non-small cell lung cancer.

Turning to this clonotype: One end of the junction varies from germline; a read error may be responsible. The chain carries TRBV2 and TRBJ2-7; TRBD2 is a possible D gene (5 bases). CDR3 length: 12 amino acids. Germline CDR1 and CDR2: SNHLY and FYNNEI. The CDR3 spells CASGPTGFTASF. DNA of the CDR3: TGTGCCAGCGGGCCCACGGGGTTCACAGCCTCCTTC.

A note on this clonotype: A read error may be the cause here, since a much bigger clone is one base away. This chain connects TRBV2 to TRBJ2-5; 9 positions match TRBD2. CDR3 length equals 15 residues. CDR1 is SNHLY and CDR2 is FYNNEI in the germline V gene. CDR3 DNA sequence: TGTGCCAGCAGTTTAGCGGGGGTTCTCCAAGAGACCCGGTACTTC. Protein: CASSLAGVLQETRYF.

This clonotype was counted at least ten times. V is TRBV6-1 and J is TRBJ2-1; D not resolved. CDR3 length: 15 amino acids. The germline gives CDR1 MNHNS, CDR2 SASEGT. The V gene lost 6 bases and the J gene lost 0 bases, with 12 bases spanning the gap. The CDR3 DNA follows: TGTGCCAGCAGGGCAGGCCTAAGCTCCTACAATGAGCAGTTCTTC. It encodes CASRAGLSSYNEQFF.

This clonotype was counted only a few times. The V call is TRBV24-1, the J call TRBJ2-1; 9 bases are a match to TRBD1. The CDR3 loop spans 15 amino acids. Germline values: CDR1 KGHDR, CDR2 SFDVKD. V dropped 3 bases and J dropped 8; count of bases not matched to a gene: 7. The chain's CDR3 is CATSDRQGGFDEQFF. The CDR3 DNA follows: TGTGCCACCAGTGATCGACAGGGGGGTTTCGATGAGCAGTTCTTC.

The V gene is TRBV6-5, the J gene TRBJ2-3, with 7 bases identical to TRBD2. The V gene end was trimmed by 0 bases and the J gene end by 10 bases; junction bases not matched to a gene: 13. The CDR3 consists of 16 residues. Germline CDR1 is MNHEY and CDR2 is SVGAGI. The CDR3 bases are TGTGCCAGCAGTTACTCGATCAGCGGGGTGACGGCGGCGCAGTATTTT. This gives the protein CASSYSISGVTAAQYF.

Ten or more counts support this clonotype. The chain recombines TRBV23-1 with TRBJ2-1; D is possibly TRBD1 (6 bases). TRBV23-1 is reported as an ORF; its role is uncertain. This CDR3 comprises 14 residues. The V gene lost 6 bases and the J gene lost 10 bases, with 19 bases spanning the gap. CDR3 in DNA: TGCGCCAGCAGGCCCGGAGACAGGTTTGAAGAGCAGTTCTTC. Its protein product is CASRPGDRFEEQFF.

With regard to this clonotype: A much larger clonotype is one base distant, so this may be a read error. V gene TRBV29-1 combines with J gene TRBJ2-3, with D possibly being TRBD2 (5 bases). Per germline, CDR1 SQVTM and CDR2 ANQGSEA. This CDR3 region has 13 residues. The CDR3 region is CSVDASSSDTRYF. Written as DNA, the CDR3 is TGCAGCGTTGATGCTAGCTCGTCGGATACGCGGTATTTT.

At least ten counts were recorded for this clonotype. This CDR3 reads CASSPGTTLSRTYNEQFF. The CDR3 coding sequence is TGCGCCAGCAGCCCCGGGACCACCCTCAGTAGAACCTACAATGAGCAGTTCTTC. J is TRBJ2-1 and V is TRBV5-1; D may be TRBD1 or TRBD2 (5 bases each). The germline V gene has CDR1 SGHRS and CDR2 YFSETQ. The germline V and J ends were trimmed by 4 bases and 2 bases, with 22 bases remaining between them. This CDR3 is 18 amino acids long.

This clonotype was counted only a few times. J is TRBJ2-5 and V is TRBV5-1; no firm D call. Per germline, CDR1 SGHRS and CDR2 YFSETQ. This CDR3 has 12 amino acids. The germline V and J ends were trimmed by 3 bases and 5 bases, with 8 bases remaining between them. CDR3 region: CASSYPAETQYF. The CDR3 DNA reads TGCGCCAGCAGCTACCCAGCCGAGACCCAGTACTTC.

This clonotype was counted only a few times. This chain connects TRBV3-1 to TRBJ2-1, with 11 bases lining up with TRBD2. The CDR3 runs to 15 residues. Per the germline V gene, CDR1 is LGHDT and CDR2 is YNNKEL (reference sequence). V lost 6 bases and J lost 8; bases outside the gene matches: 9. CDR3 region: CASSDTSGRTYEQFF. The CDR3 nucleotides read TGTGCCAGCAGTGACACTAGCGGGAGAACCTATGAGCAGTTCTTC.

This clonotype came up many times. This sequence joins TRBV7-8 and TRBJ2-7, with D unclear. Germline values: CDR1 SGHVS, CDR2 FQNEAQ. The CDR3 consists of 12 residues. The V end was cut by 1 base, the J end by 5 bases, with 6 bases between. The CDR3 reads CASSLGQNEQYF. DNA of the CDR3: TGTGCCAGCAGCTTAGGTCAGAACGAGCAGTACTTC. Full variable domain (remainder filled in from reference TRBV7-8 and TRBJ2-7): GAGVSQSPRYKVAKRGQDVALRCDPISGHVSLFWYQQALGQGPEFLTYFQNEAQLDKSGLPSDRFFAERPEGSVSTLKIQRTQQEDSAVYLCASSLGQNEQYFGPGTRLTVT.

The genes are TRBV20-1 and TRBJ2-1; no clear D. Between the trimmed V and J ends, which lost 5 bases and 6 bases, there was a span of 20 bases. This CDR3 is built from 15 residues. Germline V CDR1 and CDR2: DFQATT, SNEGSKA (reference sequence). Here the CDR3 DNA reads TGCAGTGCTTGCGAGTCAAGGTCTTTAGCCAATGAGCAGTTCTTC. The encoded protein is CSACESRSLANEQFF.

This clonotype was counted ten times or more. This chain joins TRBV9 and TRBJ2-1, with D possibly TRBD2 on 6 matching bases. The V gene's germline CDR1 is SGDLS and CDR2 YYNGEE. This CDR3 is built from 15 residues. Trimming cost V 0 bases and J 4 bases, with 11 bases left between them. CDR3 loop: CASSVEVSGYNEQFF. In DNA form, the CDR3 reads TGTGCCAGCAGCGTAGAGGTTAGCGGATACAATGAGCAGTTCTTC. Based on the CDR3 plus reference TRBV9 and TRBJ2-1, the full variable domain is DSGVTQTPKHLITATGQRVTLRCSPRSGDLSVYWYQQSLDQGLQFLIQYYNGEERAKGNILERFSAQQFPDLHSELNLSSLELGDSALYFCASSVEVSGYNEQFFGPGTRLTVL.

This clonotype was seen repeatedly, ten times or more. This chain links TRBV27 with TRBJ2-7; no reliable D call. The CDR3 contains 13 residues. V lost 5 bases and J 3 bases, leaving 11 bases between the germline ends. CDR1 is MNHEY and CDR2 is SMNVEV in the germline V gene (reference sequence). CDR3 nucleotide sequence: TGTGCCAGCAGTAAGGTAGATGGCTACGAGCAGTACTTC. This encodes CASSKVDGYEQYF.

The chain combines TRBV10-3 with TRBJ2-6; D is unresolved. Germline CDR1 reads ENHRY; CDR2 reads SYGVKD. The germline V and J ends were trimmed by 11 bases and 2 bases, with 10 bases remaining between them. The CDR3 covers 13 residues. The chain's CDR3 is CASADPGANVLTF. The CDR3 DNA follows: TGTGCCTCCGCAGACCCTGGGGCCAACGTCCTGACTTTC.

This clonotype was detected only a few times. The chain has TRBV2 and TRBJ1-1; D remains ambiguous. The germline gives CDR1 SNHLY, CDR2 FYNNEI. Trimming removed 3 bases from V and 7 bases from J, with 15 bases in between. The CDR3 covers 14 residues. CDR3 sequence: CASSDKVAKGEAFF. As DNA, the CDR3 is TGTGCCAGCAGTGATAAGGTGGCGAAGGGTGAAGCTTTCTTT.

CDR3 sequence (DNA): TGTGCCAGCATTGGGATCAATGAGCAGTTCTTC. This sequence encodes CASIGINEQFF. The rearrangement links TRBV12-3 or TRBV12-4 to TRBJ2-1; no clear D. This CDR3 comprises 11 residues. V gave up 7 bases and J gave up 6 bases, with 7 bases separating them.

This rearrangement joins TRBV20-1 to TRBJ1-2; no firm D call. Germline CDR1 reads DFQATT; CDR2 reads SNEGSKA (reference sequence). V shed 1 base and J shed 2 bases, with 5 bases lying between them. The CDR3 length is 12 residues. The CDR3 loop is CSARGENYGYTF. The CDR3, as DNA: TGCAGTGCTAGAGGAGAGAACTATGGCTACACCTTC.

This clonotype showed up just a few times. The rearrangement links TRBV10-3 to TRBJ2-3; no firm D call. The germline V gene has CDR1 ENHRY and CDR2 SYGVKD. V gave up 0 bases and J gave up 10 bases, with 14 bases separating them. There are 14 residues in the CDR3. The CDR3 sequence: CAISESPDQQAQYF. The CDR3 DNA reads as TGTGCCATCAGTGAGTCGCCCGATCAGCAAGCGCAGTATTTT.

There are a few counts of this clonotype. V is TRBV15 and J is TRBJ2-5; possibly TRBD1 for D (6 bases). Trimming stripped 1 base from V and 4 bases from J, with 16 bases between. Germline V gives CDR1 LNHNV, CDR2 YYDKDF (reference sequence). This CDR3 has 16 amino acids. The CDR3 loop is CATSRGGLPGRETQYF. CDR3 DNA sequence: TGTGCCACCAGCAGAGGGGGGCTTCCCGGACGAGAGACCCAGTACTTC.

This clonotype was found a few times. This chain joins TRBV20-1 and TRBJ2-3, with D perhaps TRBD1 (6 bases). The CDR3 spans 17 residues. Trimming took off 3 bases at V and 2 bases at J, with 21 bases between the two ends. Germline V lookup: CDR1 DFQATT, CDR2 SNEGSKA (reference sequence). The CDR3, as DNA: TGCAGTGCTAGCGGGGCAGGGGCCAAGCGGTCCACAGATACGCAGTATTTT. This codes for CSASGAGAKRSTDTQYF.

The chain recombines TRBV30 with TRBJ1-1; D gene unclear. The V end lost 5 bases, the J end lost 0 bases, and 4 bases lay between the germline ends. The V gene's germline CDR1 is GTSNPN and CDR2 SVGIG (reference sequence). This CDR3 is built from 11 residues. The CDR3 sequence: CAWFMNTEAFF. In DNA form, the CDR3 reads TGTGCCTGGTTCATGAACACTGAAGCTTTCTTT.

By proportion, this clonotype is medium-sized. The chain recombines TRBV7-8 with TRBJ2-5; 9 bases are shared with TRBD2. This CDR3 is 21 amino acids long. V gave up 0 bases and J gave up 4 bases; unmatched junction bases: 21. CDR1 and CDR2 from the germline V gene are SGHVS and FQNEAQ. The CDR3 loop is CASSLALIETSGVRYRETQYF. The DNA for the CDR3 is TGTGCCAGCAGCTTAGCGTTGATTGAGACTAGCGGAGTTAGGTACCGAGAGACCCAGTACTTC.

The chain employs TRBV12-3 or TRBV12-4 and TRBJ2-1; 14 bases are a match to TRBD2. V shed 6 bases, J shed 9 bases, and the junction held 7 bases outside the gene matches. The CDR3 is 15 amino acids. CDR3 amino acids: CASRRLAGGPGEQFF. The CDR3 bases are TGTGCCAGCAGACGACTAGCGGGAGGGCCGGGTGAGCAGTTCTTC.